This passage covers 15 T cell receptor beta chains from one sample sequenced in a study of CD8+CD57+ T cells in acquired aplastic anemia. Profiling that covered TCR beta VDJ and CDR3 relied on genomic DNA as its template. One entry per CDR3 protein results from TCRdb running MiXCR on the reads. The sample yields 150,000 to 200,000 distinct CDR3 sequences, about 50% seen once. In patients chosen for sequencing, flow cytometry had shown CD8+CD57+ cell expansion. The sequenced sample was sorted CD4+, CD8+, or CD8+CD57+ T cells (not recorded which) from PBMCs. These receptors came from a human donor with aplastic anemia.

On this clonotype: A single base separates this from a much larger clone, so it may be a read error. This chain uses TRBV6-5 with TRBJ2-1; D is possibly TRBD1 or TRBD2 (5 bases each). The CDR3 totals 12 residues. Germline V CDR1 and CDR2: MNHEY, SVGAGI. The CDR3 DNA reads TGTGCCGGCAGTTATTCCAGGGAGAAGCAGTTCTTC. This encodes CAGSYSREKQFF.

Ten or more counts support this clonotype. The chain uses TRBV4-3 and TRBJ2-3, with 8 bases identical to TRBD2. Germline CDR1 LGHNA, CDR2 YSLEER. The V segment lost 0 bases and the J segment 2 bases; nucleotides outside the gene matches: 4. The CDR3 runs 16 residues. The CDR3, as DNA: TGCGCCAGCAGCCAAGAGGGCGGGGGGCTCACAGATACGCAGTATTTT. This gives the protein CASSQEGGGLTDTQYF.

The V gene is TRBV19, the J gene TRBJ1-2; weak D call: TRBD1 (5 bases). The CDR3 contains 13 residues. Per the germline V gene, CDR1 is LNHDA and CDR2 is SQIVND (reference sequence). Trimming left V 6 bases short and J 4 bases short, with 12 bases between. The CDR3 loop reads CASRLTGPYGYTF. Written as DNA, the CDR3 is TGTGCCAGTAGGCTCACAGGACCCTATGGCTACACCTTC.

In this sample, this clonotype turned up a few times. The junction differs from germline at one of its ends, possibly a read error. The chain uses TRBV4-2 and TRBJ2-5; D may correspond to TRBD1 or TRBD2 (5 bases each). The CDR3 is 15 residues long. Germline V lookup: CDR1 LGHNA, CDR2 YNFKEQ. The CDR3 DNA sequence: TGTGCCAGCAGTCAAGATCTTGGGGGCCAAGAGACCCAGTACTTC. It codes for CASSQDLGGQETQYF.

The V and J genes are TRBV27 and TRBJ1-4; D may be TRBD1 (5 bases). The CDR3 runs to 13 residues. Trimming took off 3 bases at V and 7 bases at J, with 9 bases between the two ends. Germline CDR1 reads MNHEY; CDR2 reads SMNVEV (reference sequence). CDR3 protein: CASSFWGGEKLFF. CDR3 DNA: TGTGCCAGCAGTTTCTGGGGCGGTGAAAAACTGTTTTTT.

Concerning this clonotype: A much larger clone lies one base from this, so it may be a read error. The J gene is TRBJ2-5, the V gene TRBV11-1, with TRBD2 matching over 11 bases. CDR3 length equals 19 residues. Germline V gene lookup returns CDR1 SGHAT and CDR2 FQDESV (reference sequence). CDR3 region: CASSFDQLSGRAQQGTQYF. DNA of the CDR3: TGTGCCAGCAGCTTTGACCAACTTAGCGGGAGGGCCCAACAAGGGACCCAGTACTTC.

The chain uses TRBV10-3 and TRBJ2-1; the match to TRBD2 covers 8 bases. This CDR3 is 15 amino acids long. Germline V gene lookup returns CDR1 ENHRY and CDR2 SYGVKD. J gave up 7 bases and V 7 bases, and 12 bases lay outside the gene matches. CDR3: CAITSTGGAGNEQFF. The CDR3 DNA reads TGTGCCATCACTAGTACGGGGGGGGCCGGAAATGAGCAGTTCTTC.

The V call is TRBV7-2, the J call TRBJ2-5, with D hard to call. V was pared by 1 base and J by 5 bases, with 8 bases between. The CDR3 extends over 13 amino acids. Germline assignment: CDR1 SGHTA and CDR2 FQGNSA. The CDR3 region has the DNA TGTGCCAGCAGCTTAGAACGCAGGGAGACCCAGTACTTC. This gives the protein CASSLERRETQYF.

This clonotype was seen ten or more times. This rearrangement joins TRBV20-1 to TRBJ2-5; 10 bases map to TRBD1. The CDR3 runs to 16 residues. CDR1 is DFQATT, CDR2 SNEGSKA, per germline (reference sequence). Trimming removed 1 base from V and 5 bases from J; junction bases left unmatched: 10. The CDR3 region has the DNA TGCAGTGCTAGAGCCCTCACGACAGGGGGCTGGGAGACCCAGTACTTC. It specifies CSARALTTGGWETQYF.

This clonotype was detected ten times or more. This chain links TRBV20-1 with TRBJ2-2; D is undetermined. Germline CDR1 and CDR2: DFQATT and SNEGSKA (reference sequence). CDR3 length: 13 amino acids. V was shortened by 2 bases and J by 4 bases, with 8 bases between the two germline ends. CDR3 nucleotides: TGCAGTGCTAGATTGGGTACCACCGGGGAGCTGTTTTTT. Protein sequence: CSARLGTTGELFF.

This rearrangement joins TRBV7-9 to TRBJ1-1; D gene uncertain. V was trimmed by 4 bases and J by 7 bases, leaving 13 bases between them. There are 13 residues in the CDR3. Germline V gene data show CDR1 as SEHNR and CDR2 as FQNEAQ (reference sequence). CDR3 residues: CASSSSQGSEAFF. CDR3 bases: TGTGCCAGCAGCTCCTCTCAAGGCAGTGAAGCTTTCTTT. The variable domain in full, with the rest retrieved from reference TRBV7-9 and TRBJ1-1, is DTGVSQNPRHKITKRGQNVTFRCDPISEHNRLYWYRQTLGQGPEFLTYFQNEAQLEKSRLLSDRFSAERPKGSFSTLEIQRTEQGDSAMYLCASSSSQGSEAFFGQGTRLTVV.

The V call is TRBV5-1, the J call TRBJ1-1, with D possibly being TRBD1 (5 bases). Germline lookup yields CDR1 SGHRS and CDR2 YFSETQ. This CDR3 spans 17 amino acids. V gave up 0 bases and J gave up 1 base, with 16 bases separating them. CDR3 coding DNA: TGCGCCAGCAGCTTGGGAGATGTAGGGGCGTCGAACACTGAAGCTTTCTTT. Amino acid sequence: CASSLGDVGASNTEAFF.

About this clonotype itself: One end of the junction does not line up with germline, which may come from a read error. The rearrangement links TRBV5-5 to TRBJ1-1, with a tentative D call TRBD1 (5 bases). The V gene's germline CDR1 is SGHKS and CDR2 YYEKEE (reference sequence). The CDR3 has 14 residues. The CDR3 is CASSQGVRDTEAFF. DNA of the CDR3: TGCGCCAGCAGCCAAGGGGTGAGGGACACTGAAGCTTTCTTT.

This clonotype occurred once. This chain links TRBV11-2 with TRBJ2-3, with 12 bases matching TRBD2. With 5 bases clipped from V and 6 bases from J, the junction kept 6 bases outside the gene matches. Germline-derived CDR1 and CDR2 are SGHAT and FQNNGV. The CDR3 totals 15 residues. The CDR3 DNA reads as TGTGCCAGCAGCAAACTAGCGGGAGGAGAGGATACGCAGTATTTT. The encoded protein is CASSKLAGGEDTQYF.

This clonotype appeared many times. This chain connects TRBV6-5 to TRBJ2-3; 9 bases match TRBD2. CDR3 length: 16 amino acids. The trim removed 2 bases at V and 6 bases at J, leaving 9 bases unmatched. From germline, CDR1 is MNHEY and CDR2 SVGAGI. The CDR3 protein is CASSYTVAGVRDTQYF. The CDR3 region has the DNA TGTGCCAGCAGTTACACCGTAGCGGGAGTGAGGGATACGCAGTATTTT.